Listed below are T cell receptor beta chains from one sample, sequenced in a study of T cell responses to AZD1222 COVID-19 vaccine. Measured with immunoSEQ multiplex PCR; TCRdb has only the in-frame clones, and not every one. This table holds about 82,000 clones, roughly 92% found once. Specimen: peripheral blood, collected 28 days after the second AZD1222 dose. The receptors originated from an adult who received the AZD1222 COVID-19 vaccine. CDR3s include the opening cysteine and the closing phenylalanine or tryptophan. The order of the fields is V gene, D gene, clone size, J gene, CDR3 DNA, CDR3 protein. A D gene is named only where the DNA matches it firmly. For some rows the clone size is stated as once, few or many, or as a class when expanded; others skip it.

V gene: TRBV7-9; D gene: -; clone size: -; J gene: TRBJ2-3; CDR3 DNA: TGTGCCAGCAGCCCATCGGAGGGAAGAAGCACAGATACGCAGTATTTT; CDR3 protein: CASSPSEGRSTDTQYF
V gene: TRBV15; D gene: -; clone size: once; J gene: TRBJ2-5; CDR3 DNA: TGTGCCACCAGCAGAGATGGGGGTGGAGGGGAGACCCAGTACTTC; CDR3 protein: CATSRDGGGGETQYF
V gene: TRBV3-1/TRBV3-2; D gene: -; clone size: -; J gene: TRBJ2-7; CDR3 DNA: TGTGCCAGCAGCCTCACAGGTACGCCCGGGGACGAGCAGTACTTC; CDR3 protein: CASSLTGTPGDEQYF
V gene: TRBV11-2; D gene: -; clone size: -; J gene: TRBJ2-2; CDR3 DNA: TGTGCCAGCAGCTTTACTAACACCGGGGAGCTGTTTTTT; CDR3 protein: CASSFTNTGELFF
V gene: TRBV2; D gene: TRBD1; clone size: -; J gene: TRBJ1-2; CDR3 DNA: TGTGCCAGCAGTGTCGGGACAGGGGGAAACTATGGCTACACCTTC; CDR3 protein: CASSVGTGGNYGYTF
V gene: TRBV3-1/TRBV3-2; D gene: -; clone size: -; J gene: TRBJ2-1; CDR3 DNA: TGTGCCAGCAGCCAATGGGGGGAAAATGAGCAGTTCTTC; CDR3 protein: CASSQWGENEQFF
V gene: TRBV19; D gene: -; clone size: -; J gene: TRBJ1-1; CDR3 DNA: TGTGCCAGTAGCCTCGACAGGAGGAACACTGAAGCTTTCTTT; CDR3 protein: CASSLDRRNTEAFF
V gene: TRBV5-1; D gene: TRBD1; clone size: -; J gene: TRBJ2-1; CDR3 DNA: TGCGCCAGCAGCCCGGACAGGGGCCTTAGCAATGAGCAGTTCTTC; CDR3 protein: CASSPDRGLSNEQFF
V gene: TRBV19; D gene: -; clone size: -; J gene: TRBJ1-4; CDR3 DNA: TGTGCCAGTAGTGGCGGACTTCCTAATGAAAAACTGTTTTTT; CDR3 protein: CASSGGLPNEKLFF
V gene: TRBV9; D gene: -; clone size: -; J gene: TRBJ2-3; CDR3 DNA: TGTGCCAGCAGCCCGGGGGGCTCCAGCACAGATACGCAGTATTTT; CDR3 protein: CASSPGGSSTDTQYF
V gene: TRBV6-5; D gene: TRBD1; clone size: -; J gene: TRBJ1-4; CDR3 DNA: TGTGCCAGCGGACAGGCTCGTAATGAAAAACTGTTTTTT; CDR3 protein: CASGQARNEKLFF
V gene: TRBV28; D gene: -; clone size: -; J gene: TRBJ1-2; CDR3 DNA: TGTGCCAGCAGTTTATCCAGGCCCTATGGCTACACCTTC; CDR3 protein: CASSLSRPYGYTF
V gene: TRBV11-3; D gene: -; clone size: -; J gene: TRBJ2-7; CDR3 DNA: TGTGCCAGCAGCTTAGGGGGCGGTACCTACGAGCAGTACTTC; CDR3 protein: CASSLGGGTYEQYF
V gene: TRBV28; D gene: TRBD1; clone size: -; J gene: TRBJ2-3; CDR3 DNA: TGTGCCAGCAGCCGATCACCCCACAGGGGAAGCACAGATACGCAGTATTTT; CDR3 protein: CASSRSPHRGSTDTQYF
V gene: TRBV5-1; D gene: TRBD2; clone size: -; J gene: TRBJ2-5; CDR3 DNA: TGCGCCAGCAGCCTGCGGGGGGCCGGGGAGACCCAGTACTTC; CDR3 protein: CASSLRGAGETQYF
V gene: TRBV5-6; D gene: TRBD1; clone size: -; J gene: TRBJ2-4; CDR3 DNA: TGTGCCAGCAGCTTGGGTGACAGGGTGAGGAACATTCAGTACTTC; CDR3 protein: CASSLGDRVRNIQYF
V gene: TRBV4-2; D gene: -; clone size: few; J gene: TRBJ1-6; CDR3 DNA: TGTGCCAGCAGCCCCGCCGGGGCGGGATCACCCCTCCACTTT; CDR3 protein: CASSPAGAGSPLHF
V gene: TRBV28; D gene: -; clone size: -; J gene: TRBJ1-2; CDR3 DNA: TGTGCCAGCACAGCATCAAACTATGGCTACACCTTC; CDR3 protein: CASTASNYGYTF
V gene: TRBV7-9; D gene: -; clone size: -; J gene: TRBJ2-1; CDR3 DNA: TGTGCCAGCAGCCGCTCGGCAGAGGGCCCACAGTTCTTC; CDR3 protein: CASSRSAEGPQFF
V gene: TRBV6-1; D gene: TRBD1; clone size: -; J gene: TRBJ1-2; CDR3 DNA: TGTGCCAGCAGTGAACCGGACAGGGTGGTCTATGGCTACACCTTC; CDR3 protein: CASSEPDRVVYGYTF
V gene: TRBV11-2; D gene: TRBD1; clone size: once; J gene: TRBJ2-1; CDR3 DNA: TGTGCCAGCAGCTTAGGGACAGGCTACAATGAGCAGTTCTTC; CDR3 protein: CASSLGTGYNEQFF
V gene: TRBV2; D gene: TRBD1; clone size: -; J gene: TRBJ2-2; CDR3 DNA: TGTGCCAGCACCAAGGACAGGGGCTTGGCCGGGGAGCTGTTTTTT; CDR3 protein: CASTKDRGLAGELFF
V gene: TRBV19; D gene: TRBD1; clone size: -; J gene: TRBJ1-5; CDR3 DNA: TGTGCCAGTGGGGGACAGGGTGGCAATCAGCCCCAGCATTTT; CDR3 protein: CASGGQGGNQPQHF
V gene: TRBV18; D gene: TRBD1; clone size: -; J gene: TRBJ1-6; CDR3 DNA: TGTGCCAGCTCCGGACAGGGTGGCCGCTCCTATAATTCACCCCTCCACTTT; CDR3 protein: CASSGQGGRSYNSPLHF
V gene: TRBV7-9; D gene: TRBD1; clone size: -; J gene: TRBJ1-2; CDR3 DNA: TGTGCCAGCAGCTTAGACGTGACGGCCGGGACAGGGGGCATCTATGGCTACACCTTC; CDR3 protein: CASSLDVTAGTGGIYGYTF
V gene: TRBV5-1; D gene: -; clone size: -; J gene: TRBJ2-3; CDR3 DNA: TGCGCCAGCCGGCCTTGGGGCGGAGGCACAGATACGCAGTATTTT; CDR3 protein: CASRPWGGGTDTQYF
V gene: TRBV29-1; D gene: TRBD1; clone size: -; J gene: TRBJ1-1; CDR3 DNA: TGCAGCGGATCACTAGGGGGCGACACTGAAGCTTTCTTT; CDR3 protein: CSGSLGGDTEAFF